One and the same sample provided the 2 T cell receptor beta chains below, sequenced in a study of blood T cell repertoires in COVID-19. Only in-frame clones appear in the TCRdb table, and some are missing; sequencing was by immunoSEQ multiplex PCR. The sample holds approximately 330,000 clones, roughly nine tenths seen once. Sequencing used PBMCs or T cells enriched from blood (not recorded which). The origin of the receptors is a woman in her twenties or thirties who had recovered from COVID-19.

V is TRBV29-1 and J is TRBJ2-5, with 7 bases aligning to TRBD2. The CDR3 has 12 amino acids. V shed 6 bases, J shed 4 bases, and the junction held 5 bases outside the gene matches. CDR1 is SQVTM and CDR2 is ANQGSEA in the germline V gene. CDR3 bases: TGCAGCGTCCGGACGGGAGGAGAGACCCAGTACTTC. Residues: CSVRTGGETQYF. Supplemented by reference TRBV29-1 and TRBJ2-5, the full variable domain reads SAVISQKPSRDICQRGTSLTIQCQVDSQVTMMFWYRQQPGQSLTLIATANQGSEATYESGFVIDKFPISRPNLTFSTLTVSNMSPEDSSIYLCSVRTGGETQYFGPGTRLLVL.

This chain uses TRBV5-1 with TRBJ2-7; 11 bases are shared with TRBD1. CDR3 length equals 15 residues. Germline values: CDR1 SGHRS, CDR2 YFSETQ. J gave up 2 bases and V 3 bases, and 4 bases lay outside the gene matches. CDR3 coding DNA: TGCGCCAGCAGCTATGGACAGGGGGCTACCTACGAGCAGTACTTC. Translation: CASSYGQGATYEQYF.